This entry concerns a single T cell receptor beta chain. Its antigen is as yet unknown. The source of the sample is a study of cytomegalovirus exposure and HLA in healthy donors. Whole-study context: Prior work identified under 130 million unique TCR beta sequences in roughly 180 million T cells.

The CDR3 length is 17 residues. Primers: 60 Vbeta forward and 13 Jbeta reverse. The assay was immunoSEQ multiplex PCR, and TCRdb's table has in-frame clones only and misses some. The repertoire includes 85,000 to 130,000 clones, about 79% of them detected once, and 3.5% to 5% sits in the top ten. Study outcomes and limitations: Some highly shared sequence variants likely arose as a pipeline artifact. Later, an analysis showed that TCR beta chains associated with HLA were more clonally expanded than others that were equally common.

This clonotype was obtained from a female donor in good health and CMV-seropositive. V and J are TRBV21-1 and TRBJ2-1; whether TRBD2, the table's D call, matches the DNA was not checked. TRBV21-1 has pseudogene status. The specimen sequenced was PBMCs. CDR3 region: CASTVQLASGGDNEQFF. CDR3 coding DNA: TGTGCCAGCACCGTACAACTAGCTAGCGGGGGGGACAATGAGCAGTTCTTC.